This T cell receptor (beta chain) comes out of a study of cytomegalovirus exposure and HLA in healthy donors. Primers included in the PCR were 60 Vbeta and 13 Jbeta primers. The assay was immunoSEQ multiplex PCR, and TCRdb's table has in-frame clones only and misses some. The profile shows some 160,000 clones, approximately 80% of them singletons. The CDR3 is made up of 17 amino acids. The V end was cut by 5 bases, the J end by 0 bases, with 14 bases between. Looked up from germline, CDR1 is MNHEY and CDR2 is SMNVEV (reference sequence). The sequenced sample was PBMCs. This receptor was obtained from a man over 45 in good health and CMV-seropositive. This chain connects TRBV27 to TRBJ1-6; TRBD1 is a possible D gene (6 bases). The DNA for the CDR3 is TGTGCCAGCAGTCGGCGGACAGCCAGCTCCTATAATTCACCCCTCCACTTT. It specifies CASSRRTASSYNSPLHF.